Included here is one T cell receptor (beta chain) sequence, with context. Using immunoSEQ multiplex PCR, the repertoire was profiled, and TCRdb retains in-frame clones only, with some absent. The sample has 1,500 to 2,000 clones, about 79% seen once. CDR3 size: 15 residues. From germline, CDR1 is LNHDA and CDR2 SQIVND (reference sequence). V was cut by 1 base and J by 6 bases, with 13 bases left in between. This sample was taken from a study of immune cell composition in non-small cell lung cancer. Normal lung sampling was at least 3 cm from the tumour, as distant as possible. The J gene is TRBJ2-1, the V gene TRBV19; D ambiguous. The receptor comes from a human donor with non-small cell lung cancer. Sequenced sample: non-adjacent lung tissue. CDR3 residues: CASSIVELPTNEQFF. CDR3 DNA: TGTGCCAGTAGTATAGTTGAACTACCAACCAATGAGCAGTTCTTC.